The next 18 T cell receptor beta chains were all read from a single sample in a study of T cells in narcolepsy. Sequenced by immunoSEQ multiplex PCR; TCRdb stores in-frame clones only, minus some. The table shows tens of thousands of clones, with around 85% occurring only once. Sequencing used memory (CD45RA-) CD4+ T cells from blood. These receptors were obtained from a human donor in good health.

J is TRBJ1-3 and V is TRBV4-2; D is unclear. CDR1 is LGHNA, CDR2 YNFKEQ, per germline. V lost 3 bases, J lost 0 bases, and 12 bases lay in between. This CDR3 is built from 16 residues. CDR3 in amino acids: CASSQDRGSSGNTIYF. In DNA, the CDR3 is TGTGCCAGCAGCCAGGACCGAGGGAGCTCTGGAAACACCATATATTTT.

The V call is TRBV2, the J call TRBJ2-7; D uncertain. The CDR3 totals 11 residues. Germline V gene data show CDR1 as SNHLY and CDR2 as FYNNEI. The V end lost 5 bases, the J end lost 8 bases, and 10 bases lay between the germline ends. CDR3 region: CASSSAPQQYF. The DNA for the CDR3 is TGTGCCAGCAGTTCGGCCCCACAGCAGTACTTC.

This chain connects TRBV27 to TRBJ2-7; D gene unclear. With 6 bases removed from V and 1 base from J, the gap between germline ends came to 13 bases. CDR3 length: 14 residues. CDR1 and CDR2 from the germline V gene are MNHEY and SMNVEV (reference sequence). The CDR3 is CASRRATFSYEQYF. The CDR3 bases are TGTGCCAGCAGGCGCGCGACCTTTTCCTACGAGCAGTACTTC.

The chain has TRBV7-9 and TRBJ1-1, with D maybe TRBD1 (6 bases). Trimming cost V 6 bases and J 1 base, with 15 bases left between them. The CDR3 has 15 amino acids. Per germline, CDR1 SEHNR and CDR2 FQNEAQ (reference sequence). CDR3 nucleotides: TGTGCCAGCAGGGGTCTGGGGGGCAAGAACACTGAAGCTTTCTTT. Its translation: CASRGLGGKNTEAFF.

This chain joins TRBV6-5 and TRBJ2-5, with a weak D call TRBD1 (6 bases). The germline CDR1 and CDR2 sequences are MNHEY and SVGAGI. Trimming shortened V by 8 bases and J by 2 bases, and 12 bases separated the two germline ends. There are 13 residues in the CDR3. CDR3 bases: TGTGCCAGCGGCTGGACAGCACAAGAGACCCAGTACTTC. This encodes CASGWTAQETQYF.

The chain joins TRBV6-6 to TRBJ1-1; maybe TRBD1 (6 bases). Germline V gives CDR1 MNHNY, CDR2 SVGAGI (reference sequence). The CDR3 totals 13 residues. V was clipped by 6 bases and J by 6 bases, with 14 bases between them. The CDR3 is CASRDTGNPEAFF. CDR3 DNA sequence: TGTGCCAGCAGAGACACAGGGAATCCTGAAGCTTTCTTT.

J is TRBJ2-3 and V is TRBV30, with a possible D match to TRBD1 (6 bases). From germline, CDR1 is GTSNPN and CDR2 SVGIG (reference sequence). Trimming pared 1 base from V and 11 bases from J, leaving 10 bases between. The CDR3 extends over 11 amino acids. The CDR3 nucleotides are TGTGCCTGGAGTGAGAGGGGGAAGCAGTATTTT. It yields the protein CAWSERGKQYF.

This clone was counted between two and nine times. The gene calls are TRBV7-2 and TRBJ1-1; D unclear. The CDR3 is 16 amino acids. The ends were cut back, 5 bases at V and 0 bases at J, with 16 bases in the middle. Germline assignment: CDR1 SGHTA and CDR2 FQGNSA. This CDR3 reads CASSNPSRPMNTEAFF. For the CDR3, the DNA is TGTGCCAGCAGCAATCCGAGTCGCCCTATGAACACTGAAGCTTTCTTT.

The V call is TRBV7-9, the J call TRBJ2-5; D is tentatively TRBD1 or TRBD2 (5 bases each). V shed 2 bases and J shed 11 bases, with 15 bases lying between them. This CDR3 contains 13 residues. The germline CDR1 and CDR2 sequences are SEHNR and FQNEAQ (reference sequence). The CDR3, as DNA: TGTGCCAGCAGCTTACAGGGACCCCACAAGCAGTACTTC. It codes for CASSLQGPHKQYF.

This clone appeared a few times. The chain combines TRBV27 with TRBJ2-3; D is ambiguous. Germline V gene data show CDR1 as MNHEY and CDR2 as SMNVEV (reference sequence). This CDR3 is 14 amino acids long. The V end lost 5 bases, the J end lost 8 bases, and 17 bases lay between the germline ends. This chain's CDR3 is CASSHDLGRGTQYF. The CDR3 DNA reads TGTGCCAGCAGTCATGACCTCGGTCGAGGTACGCAGTATTTT.

The chain carries TRBV30 and TRBJ2-2; 9 nucleotides match TRBD1. The trim removed 5 bases at V and 6 bases at J, leaving 1 base unmatched. This CDR3 has 12 amino acids. Germline loops: CDR1 GTSNPN, CDR2 SVGIG (reference sequence). CDR3 protein: CAWDRGAGELFF. The CDR3 nucleotides read TGTGCCTGGGACAGGGGGGCCGGGGAGCTGTTTTTT. The entire variable domain, with the rest obtained from reference TRBV30 and TRBJ2-2, is as follows: SQTIHQWPATLVQPVGSPLSLECTVEGTSNPNLYWYRQAAGRGLQLLFYSVGIGQISSEVPQNLSASRPQDRQFILSSKKLLLSDSGFYLCAWDRGAGELFFGEGSRLTVL.

J is TRBJ2-6 and V is TRBV28, with D possibly being TRBD1 (6 bases). Germline CDR1 and CDR2: MDHEN and SYDVKM. V gave up 8 bases and J gave up 0 bases, with 11 bases separating them. The CDR3 contains 15 residues. Here the CDR3 DNA reads TGTGCCAGCTTGGACAGCAGCTCTGGGGCCAACGTCCTGACTTTC. It yields the protein CASLDSSSGANVLTF.

As to this clone: A junction end diverges from the germline sequence, so it may reflect a read error. This chain joins TRBV7-7 and TRBJ2-3, with 10 positions matching TRBD2. Germline V gives CDR1 SSHAT, CDR2 FNYEAQ (reference sequence). The CDR3 runs to 13 residues. The CDR3 sequence is CASSLPGLAKQYF. CDR3 sequence (DNA): TGTGCTAGCAGCCTACCGGGACTAGCGAAGCAGTATTTT.

The chain has TRBV2 and TRBJ2-5; D possibly corresponds to TRBD2 (5 bases). The CDR3 totals 14 residues. Trimming shortened V by 6 bases and J by 2 bases, and 13 bases separated the two germline ends. Germline V gene lookup returns CDR1 SNHLY and CDR2 FYNNEI. Here the CDR3 DNA reads TGTGCCAGCAGCCGTGAGACTACACAAGAGACCCAGTACTTC. Protein product: CASSRETTQETQYF.

The chain links TRBV7-2 to TRBJ2-5; 8 nucleotides match TRBD2. Trimming removed 5 bases from V and 5 bases from J; junction bases left unmatched: 10. Per germline, CDR1 SGHTA and CDR2 FQGNSA. The CDR3 totals 15 residues. The CDR3 DNA follows: TGTGCCAGCAGCCCCCAGCGGGAGTGGCGGGAGACCCAGTACTTC. Translated: CASSPQREWRETQYF.

The chain links TRBV2 to TRBJ2-2; weak D call: TRBD1 (5 bases). Germline V lookup: CDR1 SNHLY, CDR2 FYNNEI. The ends were cut back, 2 bases at V and 0 bases at J, with 10 bases in the middle. The CDR3 totals 16 residues. The CDR3 here is CASSELGVSNTGELFF. The CDR3, as DNA: TGTGCCAGCAGTGAATTAGGGGTTTCGAACACCGGGGAGCTGTTTTTT.

The chain couples TRBV11-1 to TRBJ1-2; 7 bases are a match to TRBD1. The CDR3 is 13 residues long. The germline V gene has CDR1 SGHAT and CDR2 FQDESV (reference sequence). Trimming removed 6 bases from V and 7 bases from J; junction bases left unmatched: 8. In DNA, the CDR3 is TGTGCCAGCAGAGTAGACAGGGTGAGTGGCTACACCTTC. As protein: CASRVDRVSGYTF. The variable domain in full, completed from reference TRBV11-1 and TRBJ1-2, reads EAEVAQSPRYKITEKSQAVAFWCDPISGHATLYWYRQILGQGPELLVQFQDESVVDDSQLPKDRFSAERLKGVDSTLKIQPAELGDSAMYLCASRVDRVSGYTFGSGTRLTVV.

This chain connects TRBV4-2 to TRBJ2-1; no firm D call. Germline CDR1 and CDR2: LGHNA and YNFKEQ. CDR3 length: 13 amino acids. V was pared by 2 bases and J by 8 bases, with 10 bases between. This CDR3 reads CASSQRASDEQFF. CDR3 nucleotide sequence: TGTGCCAGCAGCCAAAGGGCCAGCGATGAGCAGTTCTTC.